The 32 T cell receptor beta chains given below trace back to one sample, sequenced in a study of blood T cell repertoires in COVID-19. Profiling relied on immunoSEQ multiplex PCR, and the TCRdb table lists in-frame clones only, not all of them. The data hold hundreds of thousands of clones, with more than 70% observed a single time. The sequenced sample was peripheral blood. The origin of the receptors is a woman aged 25 to 39 who had recovered from COVID-19.

The V gene is TRBV7-3, the J gene TRBJ1-2, with TRBD1 matching over 8 bases. Germline V gene lookup returns CDR1 SGHTA and CDR2 FQGTGA. The CDR3 extends over 16 amino acids. The ends lost 1 base at V and 6 bases at J; junction bases unmatched: 10. The CDR3 sequence: CASSLSPKDRAHGYTF. The CDR3 nucleotides are TGTGCCAGCAGCTTAAGCCCGAAGGACAGGGCACATGGCTACACCTTC.

The rearrangement uses TRBV5-4 and TRBJ2-5; 12 nucleotides line up with TRBD2. V shed 5 bases, J shed 4 bases, and the junction held 6 bases outside the gene matches. This CDR3 contains 15 residues. Per germline, CDR1 SGHNT and CDR2 YYREEE (reference sequence). Here the CDR3 reads CASSPTSGGRETQYF. The CDR3 DNA is TGTGCCAGCAGTCCTACTAGCGGGGGGCGAGAGACCCAGTACTTC.

In regard to this clone: The junction differs from germline at one of its ends, possibly a read error. This sequence joins TRBV7-2 and TRBJ2-5; 9 positions agree with TRBD1. This CDR3 contains 13 residues. CDR1 and CDR2 from the germline V gene are SGHTA and FQGNSA. The CDR3 DNA sequence: TGTGCCAGCAGCAGGGACAGGGAAGAGGCCCAGTACTTC. The encoded protein is CASSRDREEAQYF.

The chain links TRBV16 to TRBJ1-1; D is uncertain. V lost 5 bases and J 4 bases, leaving 14 bases between the germline ends. The CDR3 runs to 14 residues. Germline lookup yields CDR1 KGHSY and CDR2 FQNENV. This CDR3 reads CASSITSGFTEAFF. For the CDR3, the DNA is TGTGCCAGCAGCATAACGAGCGGGTTCACTGAAGCTTTCTTT.

The rearrangement uses TRBV11-2 and TRBJ2-1; 8 nucleotides line up with TRBD1. The J segment lost 1 base and the V segment lost 1 base, leaving 6 bases of the junction unmatched. The CDR3 contains 17 residues. Germline V gives CDR1 SGHAT, CDR2 FQNNGV. The DNA of the CDR3 is TGTGCCAGCAGCTTAGCTCGACAGGGGAATTCCTACAATGAGCAGTTCTTC. As protein: CASSLARQGNSYNEQFF.

The chain links TRBV5-4 to TRBJ1-6; TRBD1 might be the D (5 bases). V lost 2 bases and J lost 10, with 25 bases in between. Germline V gene lookup returns CDR1 SGHNT and CDR2 YYREEE (reference sequence). This CDR3 is built from 18 residues. The CDR3 reads CASSLGTGAFKLRSPLHF. The CDR3 nucleotides read TGTGCCAGCAGCTTAGGTACAGGCGCATTCAAACTGAGGTCACCCCTCCACTTT.

The gene calls are TRBV6-5 and TRBJ2-3, with 7 bases that match TRBD1. The J segment lost 2 bases and the V segment lost 5 bases, leaving 4 bases of the junction unmatched. Per the germline V gene, CDR1 is MNHEY and CDR2 is SVGAGI. The CDR3 consists of 14 residues. The CDR3 here is CASSPGQITDTQYF. CDR3 nucleotides: TGTGCCAGCAGTCCGGGACAGATCACAGATACGCAGTATTTT.

The chain couples TRBV23-1 to TRBJ2-1; perhaps TRBD1 as D (6 bases). TRBV23-1 is treated as an ORF (open reading frame) with a function not yet certain. This CDR3 is 11 amino acids long. V lost 9 bases and J 10 bases, leaving 13 bases between the germline ends. The CDR3 nucleotides are TGCGCCAGTCCCGAGGGGGAAGAGCAGTTCTTC. This gives the protein CASPEGEEQFF.

This chain's CDR3 is CASSYSGQNGQPQHF. CDR3 in DNA: TGTGCCAGCAGTTACAGCGGACAGAATGGTCAGCCCCAGCATTTT. The chain is built from TRBV6-6 and TRBJ1-5; tentatively, D is TRBD1 (6 bases). Trimming removed 2 bases from V and 6 bases from J, with 14 bases in between. CDR1 MNHNY and CDR2 SVGAGI come from the germline V gene (reference sequence). The CDR3 runs to 15 residues.

J is TRBJ1-1 and V is TRBV9; D gene unclear. Trimming removed 0 bases at V and 5 bases at J, with 8 bases between. The CDR3 is 13 residues long. CDR1 and CDR2 from the germline V gene are SGDLS and YYNGEE. Here the CDR3 reads CASSVGDGTEAFF. In DNA form, the CDR3 reads TGTGCCAGCAGCGTAGGCGATGGTACTGAAGCTTTCTTT.

This sequence joins TRBV5-4 and TRBJ2-5; the D is unclear. The CDR3 runs to 14 residues. V shed 5 bases and J shed 1 base, with 12 bases lying between them. From germline, CDR1 is SGHNT and CDR2 YYREEE (reference sequence). CDR3 nucleotide sequence: TGTGCCAGCAGGTTTGCGGTCAGCCAAGAGACCCAGTACTTC. Translated: CASRFAVSQETQYF.

The CDR3 nucleotides read TGTGCCAGTAGTATGGGACAATGGGACACTGAAGCTTTCTTT. Translating gives CASSMGQWDTEAFF. The chain uses TRBV19 and TRBJ1-1; a possible D gene is TRBD1 (6 bases). CDR1 LNHDA and CDR2 SQIVND come from the germline V gene (reference sequence). V dropped 3 bases and J dropped 3 bases, with 11 bases sitting between them. CDR3 length equals 14 residues.

This sequence joins TRBV6-5 and TRBJ2-3; weak D call: TRBD2 (5 bases). In germline, CDR1 is MNHEY, CDR2 SVGAGI. This CDR3 has 15 residues. Trimming cost V 0 bases and J 6 bases, with 13 bases left between them. The CDR3 sequence is CASSYSRAEEDTQYF. The CDR3 region has the DNA TGTGCCAGCAGTTACTCGAGGGCGGAGGAGGATACGCAGTATTTT.

The rearrangement uses TRBV18 and TRBJ2-1; D not certain. Looked up from germline, CDR1 is KGHSH and CDR2 is LQKENI. V dropped 1 base and J dropped 0 bases, with 10 bases sitting between them. CDR3 size: 16 residues. This CDR3 is CASSPRAADSYNEQFF. The CDR3 nucleotides are TGTGCCAGCTCACCACGCGCGGCTGACTCCTACAATGAGCAGTTCTTC.

This chain connects TRBV25-1 to TRBJ2-2; maybe TRBD1 (6 bases). CDR1 is MGHDK, CDR2 SYGVNS, per germline. V shed 3 bases and J shed 6 bases, with 11 bases lying between them. The CDR3 runs 14 residues. The CDR3 region is CASSDRNRAGELFF. The CDR3 DNA reads as TGTGCCAGCAGTGATCGTAACAGGGCCGGGGAGCTGTTTTTT.

This clone was seen a few times. The chain links TRBV30 to TRBJ1-4; D is unclear. The CDR3 runs 14 residues. Germline loops: CDR1 GTSNPN, CDR2 SVGIG (reference sequence). V was cut by 2 bases and J by 6 bases, with 13 bases left in between. The CDR3 nucleotides read TGTGCCTGGAGTAGCGGACCTTTGGATGAAAAACTGTTTTTT. Translation gives CAWSSGPLDEKLFF.

J is TRBJ1-6 and V is TRBV2; D uncertain. The CDR3 consists of 15 residues. Germline assignment: CDR1 SNHLY and CDR2 FYNNEI. V was trimmed by 1 base and J by 5 bases, leaving 9 bases between them. The CDR3 is CASSEERGNNSPLHF. Written as DNA, the CDR3 is TGTGCCAGCAGTGAAGAGCGGGGTAATAATTCACCCCTCCACTTT.

V gene TRBV3-1 (or the pseudogene TRBV3-2) combines with J gene TRBJ2-5; D perhaps matches TRBD2 (5 bases). The germline V gene encodes CDR1 LGHDT and CDR2 YNNKEL (reference sequence). This CDR3 has 13 amino acids. Trimming shortened V by 8 bases and J by 3 bases, and 13 bases separated the two germline ends. CDR3 region: CASCDGVEETQYF. CDR3 sequence (DNA): TGTGCCAGCTGCGACGGGGTAGAAGAGACCCAGTACTTC.

This rearrangement joins TRBV3-1 (or the pseudogene TRBV3-2) to TRBJ1-2; D ambiguous. Between the trimmed V and J ends, which lost 1 base and 8 bases, there was a span of 8 bases. This CDR3 contains 12 residues. Per the germline V gene, CDR1 is LGHDT and CDR2 is YNNKEL (reference sequence). CDR3 amino acids: CASSQAVGGYTF. CDR3 DNA: TGTGCCAGCAGCCAAGCAGTCGGGGGCTACACCTTC.

The V and J genes are TRBV2 and TRBJ2-7, with D maybe TRBD1 (6 bases). The germline V gene encodes CDR1 SNHLY and CDR2 FYNNEI. Between the trimmed V and J ends, which lost 2 bases and 3 bases, there was a span of 11 bases. CDR3 length: 14 amino acids. The chain's CDR3 is CASSEQGQNYEQYF. The CDR3 nucleotides read TGTGCCAGCAGTGAACAAGGACAGAACTACGAGCAGTACTTC.

This sequence joins TRBV19 and TRBJ2-1, with TRBD1 matching 7 bases. The CDR3 totals 17 residues. The germline V gene has CDR1 LNHDA and CDR2 SQIVND (reference sequence). The trim removed 3 bases at V and 0 bases at J, leaving 8 bases unmatched. The CDR3 nucleotides read TGTGCCAGTAGTATCCTTGGGACAGCAGTCTCCTACAATGAGCAGTTCTTC. This gives the protein CASSILGTAVSYNEQFF.

The V and J genes are TRBV28 and TRBJ1-2; perhaps TRBD1 as D (6 bases). The CDR3 runs 20 residues. The V end was cut by 6 bases, the J end by 2 bases, with 31 bases between. The germline CDR1 and CDR2 sequences are MDHEN and SYDVKM. The CDR3 sequence: CASSYRASKAIGTKNYGYTF. In DNA form, the CDR3 reads TGTGCCAGCAGCTACAGGGCCTCCAAGGCCATTGGTACTAAAAACTATGGCTACACCTTC.

This sequence joins TRBV20-1 and TRBJ2-5, with D possibly matching TRBD2 (6 bases). This CDR3 region has 12 residues. The V end lost 5 bases, the J end lost 5 bases, and 12 bases lay between the germline ends. The germline CDR1 and CDR2 sequences are DFQATT and SNEGSKA (reference sequence). CDR3 protein: CSARGAGETQYF. The DNA for the CDR3 is TGCAGTGCTCGTGGCGCGGGGGAGACCCAGTACTTC.

The chain carries TRBV7-3 and TRBJ2-7; 8 positions match TRBD1. V lost 5 bases to trimming and J lost 6 bases; unmatched junction nucleotides: 6. Germline V gives CDR1 SGHTA, CDR2 FQGTGA. This CDR3 has 13 residues. The CDR3 sequence: CASSRQGYSEQYF. CDR3 in DNA: TGTGCCAGCAGCCGACAGGGGTACTCCGAGCAGTACTTC.

V gene TRBV21-1 combines with J gene TRBJ2-7; the D call of TRBD2 is as the table states it, not checked on the DNA. TRBV21-1 is tagged as a pseudogene. The CDR3 has 15 amino acids. CDR3 nucleotide sequence: TGTGCCAGCAGCAAAGAGTCCCCGAGCTCCTACGAGCAGTACTTC. Protein: CASSKESPSSYEQYF.

The rearrangement joins TRBV10-3 to TRBJ2-5, with a tentative D call TRBD2 (6 bases). Trimming removed 3 bases from V and 1 base from J, with 18 bases in between. The V gene's germline CDR1 is ENHRY and CDR2 SYGVKD. This CDR3 region has 17 residues. CDR3 sequence reads: CAISDSGTVRPQETQYF. CDR3 bases: TGTGCCATCAGTGATTCCGGGACTGTCAGGCCCCAAGAGACCCAGTACTTC.

V and J are TRBV5-1 and TRBJ2-7, with 10 nucleotides matching TRBD2. The junction had 8 bases not matched to a gene; V was cut back by 3 bases and J by 2 bases. The CDR3 extends over 16 amino acids. Per the germline V gene, CDR1 is SGHRS and CDR2 is YFSETQ. The CDR3 loop is CASSSGTSGATYEQYF. CDR3 DNA sequence: TGCGCCAGCAGCTCCGGAACTAGCGGGGCGACCTACGAGCAGTACTTC.

The CDR3 sequence: CASSQGTGFSYNEQFF. The CDR3 nucleotides read TGCGCCAGCAGCCAAGGAACAGGGTTCTCCTACAATGAGCAGTTCTTC. The rearrangement uses TRBV4-1 and TRBJ2-1, with D possibly being TRBD1 (6 bases). Germline V CDR1 and CDR2: MGHRA, YSYEKL. The CDR3 has 16 amino acids. The V gene lost 1 base and the J gene lost 0 bases, with 10 bases spanning the gap.

The chain couples TRBV6-5 to TRBJ1-3, with TRBD1 matching over 7 bases. The germline gives CDR1 MNHEY, CDR2 SVGAGI. V dropped 5 bases and J dropped 4; count of bases not matched to a gene: 8. The CDR3 is 15 amino acids. As DNA, the CDR3 is TGTGCCAGCAGTCGAACAGGGACAGACGGAAACACCATATATTTT. Translated: CASSRTGTDGNTIYF.

CDR3 region: CASSRTGGDGELFF. The CDR3 nucleotides read TGTGCCAGCAGCCGGACGGGGGGCGACGGGGAGCTGTTTTTT. The chain employs TRBV3-1 (or the pseudogene TRBV3-2) and TRBJ2-2; perhaps TRBD2 as D (7 bases). This CDR3 spans 14 amino acids. In germline, CDR1 is LGHDT, CDR2 YNNKEL (reference sequence). V lost 4 bases and J 7 bases, leaving 13 bases between the germline ends.

V gene TRBV3-1 (or the pseudogene TRBV3-2) combines with J gene TRBJ1-2, with D unresolved. CDR3 length: 15 amino acids. Deletions cut 4 bases from V and 10 bases from J, with 22 bases between. Looked up from germline, CDR1 is LGHDT and CDR2 is YNNKEL (reference sequence). CDR3 sequence reads: CASSLWRAERNTYTF. For the CDR3, the DNA is TGTGCCAGCAGCCTATGGAGAGCAGAGCGAAATACCTACACCTTC.

The rearrangement uses TRBV27 and TRBJ1-4; possibly TRBD1 for D (5 bases). The germline V and J ends were trimmed by 6 bases and 5 bases, with 16 bases remaining between them. Germline V gene sequence: CDR1 MNHEY, CDR2 SMNVEV (reference sequence). The CDR3 has 15 amino acids. CDR3 bases: TGTGCCAGCAGACCTCTCGACAGCTCAAATGAAAAACTGTTTTTT. Residues: CASRPLDSSNEKLFF.